This TCR beta chain came from a study of regulatory T cells in long-lasting Graves disease. The time point here: newly diagnosed GD, antithyroid drugs for less than 3 months. PBMCs were the source of the RNA used for TCR sequencing. The CDR3 is made up of 13 amino acids. The germline V and J ends were trimmed by 5 bases and 6 bases, with 11 bases remaining between them. Germline CDR1 is SGHVS and CDR2 is FNYEAQ. This clonotype showed up many times. Combining iRepertoire HTBI primers with Arm-PCR of CDR3 regions, the authors built TCR beta libraries. A single record per CDR3 protein comes from TCRdb applying MiXCR to the multiplex PCR reads. The repertoire holds approximately 400,000 distinct CDR3 sequences, with less than 20% as singletons.

Material: peripheral blood mononuclear cells (PBMCs), obtained at new diagnosis, from a patient treated with antithyroid drugs. The rearrangement uses TRBV7-6 and TRBJ1-5; no firm D call. The TCR comes from a female donor with Graves disease. DNA for the CDR3: TGTGCCAGCAGCCCCGGACCCCGTCAGCCCCAGCATTTT. Its translation is CASSPGPRQPQHF.